The clone carrying this TCR beta chain has only a few counts. Its antigen is still unknown. The sample comes from a study of T cells after yellow fever vaccination. Whole-study findings and limits: Clones from primary vaccination mostly reappeared after the booster (96% CD4, less than 90% CD8). The secondary response peaked faster, at day 5 versus 15, but was weaker.

Germline V CDR1 and CDR2: LGHNA, YNFKEQ. V was cut by 3 bases and J by 6 bases, with 15 bases left in between. This CDR3 is built from 16 residues. Using its own MiXCR run on the 5' RACE reads, TCRdb lists one record per CDR3 protein. This table has hundreds of thousands of distinct CDR3 sequences, around 3.6% appearing once. The clonotype comes from a man aged 18 to 35 who received the YFV17D yellow fever vaccine. The source material was PBMCs, sampled on the day of the yellow fever booster vaccination. This chain links TRBV4-2 with TRBJ1-6, with a tentative D call TRBD1 (6 bases). For the CDR3, the DNA is TGTGCCAGCAGCCAGTCCAGGACAGAACCTAATTCACCCCTCCACTTT. Translated: CASSQSRTEPNSPLHF.